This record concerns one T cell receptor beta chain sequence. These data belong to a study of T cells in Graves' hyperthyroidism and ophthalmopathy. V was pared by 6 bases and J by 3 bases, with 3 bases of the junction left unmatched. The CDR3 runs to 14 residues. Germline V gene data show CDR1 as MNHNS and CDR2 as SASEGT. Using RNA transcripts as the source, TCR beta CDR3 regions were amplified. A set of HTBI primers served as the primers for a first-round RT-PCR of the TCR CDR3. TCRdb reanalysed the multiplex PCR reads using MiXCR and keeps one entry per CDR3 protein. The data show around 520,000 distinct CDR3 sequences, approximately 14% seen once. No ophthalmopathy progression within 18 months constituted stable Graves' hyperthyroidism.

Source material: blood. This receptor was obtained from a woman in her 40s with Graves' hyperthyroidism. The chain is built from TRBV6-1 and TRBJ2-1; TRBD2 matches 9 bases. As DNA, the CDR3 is TGTGCCAGCAGGCAGACTAGCGGCTACAATGAGCAGTTCTTC. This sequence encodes CASRQTSGYNEQFF.